A single sample gave rise to the 5 T cell receptor beta chains below, sequenced in a study of blood T cell repertoires in COVID-19. Repertoires were generated with immunoSEQ multiplex PCR, while TCRdb's copy carries only in-frame clones and drops some. The table lists some 340,000 clones, roughly 90% of them singletons. Specimen: PBMCs or T cells enriched from blood (not recorded which). The receptors come from a woman in her twenties or thirties who had been exposed to COVID-19.

The rearrangement joins TRBV5-1 to TRBJ1-1; D is unresolved. Looked up from germline, CDR1 is SGHRS and CDR2 is YFSETQ. V was clipped by 4 bases and J by 0 bases, with 13 bases between them. The CDR3 loop spans 15 amino acids. This CDR3 is CASSAFGGMNTEAFF. The DNA for the CDR3 is TGCGCCAGCAGCGCGTTCGGCGGAATGAACACTGAAGCTTTCTTT.

This chain joins TRBV6-2 or TRBV6-3 and TRBJ1-2, with a possible D match to TRBD1 (6 bases). The CDR3 contains 13 residues. The germline V gene encodes CDR1 MNHEY and CDR2 SVGEGT. The V gene lost 5 bases and the J gene lost 4 bases, with 11 bases spanning the gap. The CDR3 loop reads CASSIGQPYGYTF. In nucleotides, the CDR3 is TGTGCCAGCAGTATCGGACAGCCCTATGGCTACACCTTC.

J is TRBJ1-5 and V is TRBV6-6; D remains ambiguous. Trimming removed 2 bases from V and 0 bases from J, with 8 bases in between. Germline V gene data show CDR1 as MNHNY and CDR2 as SVGAGI (reference sequence). This CDR3 contains 15 residues. The CDR3 DNA sequence: TGTGCCAGCAGTTACAATCGCGTTAGCAATCAGCCCCAGCATTTT. Translation: CASSYNRVSNQPQHF.

CDR3 in amino acids: CASSPGQGTYEQYF. Here the CDR3 DNA reads TGTGCCAGCAGCCCGGGACAGGGAACATACGAGCAGTACTTC. The chain has TRBV3-1 (or the pseudogene TRBV3-2) and TRBJ2-7; 9 bases line up with TRBD1. Per the germline V gene, CDR1 is LGHDT and CDR2 is YNNKEL (reference sequence). The junction had 5 bases not matched to a gene; V was cut back by 4 bases and J by 4 bases. The CDR3 extends over 14 amino acids.

This chain links TRBV6-1 with TRBJ1-4; weak D call: TRBD1 (6 bases). Germline V gives CDR1 MNHNS, CDR2 SASEGT. Trimming shortened V by 3 bases and J by 0 bases, and 8 bases separated the two germline ends. The CDR3 covers 15 residues. CDR3 DNA sequence: TGTGCCAGCAGTGACCGACAGGCAACTAATGAAAAACTGTTTTTT. It codes for CASSDRQATNEKLFF.